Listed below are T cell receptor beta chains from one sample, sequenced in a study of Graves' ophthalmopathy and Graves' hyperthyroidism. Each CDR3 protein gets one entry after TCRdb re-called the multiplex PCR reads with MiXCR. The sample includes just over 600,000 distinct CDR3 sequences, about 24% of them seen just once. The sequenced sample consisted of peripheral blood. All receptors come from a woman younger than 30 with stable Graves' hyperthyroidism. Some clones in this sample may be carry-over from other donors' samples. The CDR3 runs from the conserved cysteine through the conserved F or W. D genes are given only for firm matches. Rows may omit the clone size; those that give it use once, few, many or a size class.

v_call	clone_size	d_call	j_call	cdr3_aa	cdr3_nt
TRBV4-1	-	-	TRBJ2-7	CASRGTFSYEQYF	TGCGCCAGCCGAGGGACTTTTTCCTACGAGCAGTACTTC
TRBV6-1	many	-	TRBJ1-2	CASSDTGSLGYGYTF	TGTGCCAGCAGTGACACAGGGTCCCTTGGATATGGCTACACCTTC
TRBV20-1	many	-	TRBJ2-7	CSAAPRTSYEQYF	TGCAGTGCTGCCCCGCGAACATCCTACGAGCAGTACTTC
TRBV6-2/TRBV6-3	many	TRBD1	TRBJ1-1	CASRVFGQGTEAFF	TGTGCCAGCAGGGTATTCGGACAGGGCACTGAAGCTTTCTTT
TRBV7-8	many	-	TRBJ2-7	CASSPRDKSYEQYF	TGTGCCAGCAGCCCTAGGGACAAGTCCTACGAGCAGTACTTC
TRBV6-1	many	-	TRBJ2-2	CASISVEGITGELFF	TGTGCCAGCATCTCCGTGGAGGGGATCACCGGGGAGCTGTTTTTT
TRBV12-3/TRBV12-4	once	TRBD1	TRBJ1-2	CASSLKGASIYGYTF	TGTGCCAGCAGTTTAAAGGGGGCGTCGATCTATGGCTACACCTTC
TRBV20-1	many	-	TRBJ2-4	CSAHTPGMAKNIQYF	TGCAGTGCCCACACGCCGGGGATGGCCAAAAACATTCAGTACTTC
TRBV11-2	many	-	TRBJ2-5	CASSLVFSGRSDRETQYF	TGTGCCAGCAGCTTAGTGTTTTCGGGCAGGAGCGATCGGGAGACCCAGTACTTC
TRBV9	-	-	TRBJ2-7	CASSVEASSYEQYF	TGTGCCAGCAGCGTAGAAGCGAGCTCCTACGAGCAGTACTTC
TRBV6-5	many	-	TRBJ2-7	CASCQGYYEQYF	TGTGCCAGCTGTCAGGGGTACTACGAGCAGTACTTC
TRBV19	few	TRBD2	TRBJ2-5	CASSTPRGTSGKEAQYF	TGTGCCAGTAGTACGCCTCGAGGGACTAGCGGAAAAGAGGCCCAGTACTTC
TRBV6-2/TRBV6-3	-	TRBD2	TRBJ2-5	CASSYFGSGSTRETQYF	TGTGCCAGCAGTTACTTCGGTAGCGGGAGTACCAGAGAGACCCAGTACTTC
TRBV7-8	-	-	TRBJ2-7	CASSPRRSYDQYF	TGTGCCAGCAGCCCCCGCCGGAGTTACGATCAGTACTTC
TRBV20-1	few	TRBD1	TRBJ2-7	CSASGASGQVSFSGSYEQYF	TGCAGTGCTAGCGGGGCTTCGGGACAGGTATCCTTTTCAGGGTCGTACGAGCAGTACTTC
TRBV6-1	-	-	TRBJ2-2	CASRREVANTGELFF	TGTGCCAGCAGAAGGGAGGTCGCGAACACCGGGGAGCTGTTTTTT
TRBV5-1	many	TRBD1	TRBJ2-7	CASSPGQGAVGEQYF	TGCGCCAGCAGCCCGGGACAGGGGGCAGTGGGCGAGCAGTACTTC
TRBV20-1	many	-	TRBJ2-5	CSALPERWLAGETQYF	TGCAGTGCCCTCCCAGAAAGGTGGCTAGCCGGGGAGACCCAGTACTTC